These 24 T cell receptor beta chains were all obtained from the same sample, sequenced in a study of T cell responses to AZD1222 COVID-19 vaccine. Using immunoSEQ multiplex PCR, the repertoire was profiled, and TCRdb retains in-frame clones only, with some absent. The table shows around 150,000 clones, with roughly 94% occurring only once. Sequenced here: peripheral blood, sampled on day 0 of AZD1222 vaccination. The origin of the receptors is an adult in good health.

V gene TRBV28 combines with J gene TRBJ1-1, with 8 positions matching TRBD1. This CDR3 region has 14 residues. J lost 3 bases, V lost 7 bases, and 7 bases had no gene match. From germline, CDR1 is MDHEN and CDR2 SYDVKM. In DNA, the CDR3 is TGTGCCAGCAATCGACAGGGGCCATACACTGAAGCTTTCTTT. Its protein product is CASNRQGPYTEAFF. The entire variable domain, with the rest obtained from reference TRBV28 and TRBJ1-1, is as follows: DVKVTQSSRYLVKRTGEKVFLECVQDMDHENMFWYRQDPGLGLRLIYFSYDVKMKEKGDIPEGYSVSREKKERFSLILESASTNQTSMYLCASNRQGPYTEAFFGQGTRLTVV.

The V gene is TRBV19, the J gene TRBJ1-2; D is possibly TRBD1 (6 bases). Trimming took off 6 bases at V and 4 bases at J, with 15 bases between the two ends. The CDR3 runs 14 residues. The germline V gene has CDR1 LNHDA and CDR2 SQIVND (reference sequence). In nucleotides, the CDR3 is TGTGCCAGTAGCACCCCCGGACAGTCCTATGGCTACACCTTC. Encoded protein: CASSTPGQSYGYTF.

V usage is TRBV10-3 and J usage is TRBJ2-5, with D possibly TRBD1 on 5 matching bases. The CDR3 has 13 residues. Trimming shortened V by 0 bases and J by 3 bases, and 5 bases separated the two germline ends. CDR1 ENHRY and CDR2 SYGVKD come from the germline V gene. The CDR3: CAISESGEETQYF. In DNA form, the CDR3 reads TGTGCCATCAGTGAGTCAGGGGAAGAGACCCAGTACTTC.

The chain uses TRBV5-1 and TRBJ2-1; D gene uncertain. The germline V and J ends were trimmed by 0 bases and 8 bases, with 3 bases remaining between them. This CDR3 has 11 amino acids. Germline CDR1 reads SGHRS; CDR2 reads YFSETQ. The CDR3 reads CASSLADEQFF. In DNA form, the CDR3 reads TGCGCCAGCAGCTTGGCAGATGAGCAGTTCTTC.

The gene calls are TRBV3-1 (or the pseudogene TRBV3-2) and TRBJ1-6; 12 bases align to TRBD1. There are 17 residues in the CDR3. Trimming at V came to 4 bases and at J to 7 bases, leaving 8 bases not matched to a gene. CDR1 and CDR2 (germline): LGHDT, YNNKEL (reference sequence). This CDR3 is CASSPLGGTGGNSPLHF. The CDR3 region has the DNA TGTGCCAGCAGCCCCCTCGGGGGGACAGGGGGCAATTCACCCCTCCACTTT.

V is TRBV4-2 and J is TRBJ2-1; 13 nucleotides match TRBD2. Germline values: CDR1 LGHNA, CDR2 YNFKEQ. V was clipped by 4 bases and J by 8 bases; unmatched bases: 5. This CDR3 contains 15 residues. The CDR3 DNA follows: TGTGCCAGCAGCCCAGGACTAGCGGGAGTTCATGAGCAGTTCTTC. This gives the protein CASSPGLAGVHEQFF.

This chain joins TRBV6-5 and TRBJ2-5; either TRBD1 or TRBD2 may supply D (5 bases each). V lost 8 bases and J lost 1, with 14 bases in between. CDR1 and CDR2 (germline): MNHEY, SVGAGI. The CDR3 spans 14 residues. This chain's CDR3 is CASRNSGAQETQYF. CDR3 nucleotides: TGTGCCAGCCGCAACTCCGGGGCCCAAGAGACCCAGTACTTC.

The rearrangement joins TRBV18 to TRBJ1-1, with 9 nucleotides matching TRBD1. V dropped 3 bases and J dropped 7; count of bases not matched to a gene: 9. There are 15 residues in the CDR3. Germline V gene data show CDR1 as KGHSH and CDR2 as LQKENI. The CDR3 region is CASSPLSGTGIEAFF. Here the CDR3 DNA reads TGTGCCAGCTCACCCCTATCCGGGACAGGGATTGAAGCTTTCTTT.

The rearrangement joins TRBV28 to TRBJ1-6; no definite D call. Germline V gene sequence: CDR1 MDHEN, CDR2 SYDVKM. V was trimmed by 3 bases and J by 3 bases, leaving 0 bases between them. CDR3 length: 12 amino acids. CDR3 in amino acids: CASSFYNSPLHF. The CDR3 coding sequence is TGTGCCAGCAGTTTCTATAATTCACCCCTCCACTTT.

This clone has just one count. This rearrangement joins TRBV12-3 or TRBV12-4 to TRBJ1-2; no reliable D call. V dropped 7 bases and J dropped 5 bases, with 11 bases sitting between them. The CDR3 runs 12 residues. CDR3 nucleotides: TGTGCCAGCACCTTAGGCCCGTATGGCTACACCTTC. This encodes CASTLGPYGYTF.

The rearrangement joins TRBV6-2 or TRBV6-3 to TRBJ1-1; D is ambiguous. Germline V gene data show CDR1 as MNHEY and CDR2 as SVGEGT. Trimming shortened V by 2 bases and J by 3 bases, and 16 bases separated the two germline ends. This CDR3 region has 16 residues. The CDR3 here is CASSYVGDTPYTEAFF. The CDR3 DNA is TGTGCCAGCAGTTACGTCGGAGACACACCGTACACTGAAGCTTTCTTT.

The rearrangement joins TRBV12-3 or TRBV12-4 to TRBJ1-2; D uncertain. V lost 3 bases and J 5 bases, leaving 7 bases between the germline ends. CDR3 length equals 12 residues. The CDR3 reads CASSFADYGYTF. The CDR3 coding sequence is TGTGCCAGCAGTTTCGCGGATTATGGCTACACCTTC.

V and J are TRBV4-1 and TRBJ2-5, with no clear D. Trimming cost V 1 base and J 5 bases, with 5 bases left between them. Germline V gives CDR1 MGHRA, CDR2 YSYEKL. This CDR3 region has 12 residues. The CDR3 sequence: CASSQGWETQYF. CDR3 bases: TGCGCCAGCAGCCAAGGTTGGGAGACCCAGTACTTC.

This clone has only one observation. J is TRBJ1-1 and V is TRBV11-2; maybe TRBD1 (5 bases). The V end lost 3 bases, the J end lost 6 bases, and 11 bases lay between the germline ends. Germline values: CDR1 SGHAT, CDR2 FQNNGV. This CDR3 has 13 amino acids. CDR3 in amino acids: CASSLGPRAEAFF. DNA for the CDR3: TGTGCCAGCAGCTTGGGACCGAGGGCTGAAGCTTTCTTT.

J is TRBJ1-2 and V is TRBV25-1, with TRBD1 matching 7 bases. The CDR3 length is 13 residues. The J segment lost 6 bases and the V segment lost 6 bases, leaving 7 bases of the junction unmatched. CDR1 MGHDK and CDR2 SYGVNS come from the germline V gene. CDR3 residues: CASSMKGGDGYTF. DNA for the CDR3: TGTGCCAGCAGCATGAAAGGGGGCGATGGCTACACCTTC.

CDR3 sequence: CASRELGGTDTQYF. In DNA form, the CDR3 reads TGTGCCAGCAGGGAGCTAGGGGGGACAGATACGCAGTATTTT. The chain uses TRBV6-5 and TRBJ2-3, with D perhaps matching TRBD1 or TRBD2 (6 bases each). The V end lost 6 bases, the J end lost 3 bases, and 13 bases lay between the germline ends. This CDR3 comprises 14 residues. Per germline, CDR1 MNHEY and CDR2 SVGAGI.

The chain recombines TRBV5-6 with TRBJ2-4, with D possibly called TRBD1 or TRBD2 (5 bases each). The V and J ends lost 3 bases and 8 bases respectively, with 21 bases between them. The CDR3 length is 16 residues. Germline V gene data show CDR1 as SGHDT and CDR2 as YYEEEE. The CDR3 DNA reads TGTGCCAGCAGCTCGCTACCCGGGACCCCCGGAGACATTCAGTACTTC. Amino acids: CASSSLPGTPGDIQYF. The full variable domain, with the rest looked up from reference TRBV5-6 and TRBJ2-4, is DAGVTQSPTHLIKTRGQQVTLRCSPKSGHDTVSWYQQALGQGPQFIFQYYEEEERQRGNFPDRFSGHQFPNYSSELNVNALLLGDSALYLCASSSLPGTPGDIQYFGAGTRLSVL.

The rearrangement joins TRBV6-2 or TRBV6-3 to TRBJ2-3; D gene uncertain. There are 11 residues in the CDR3. The germline V and J ends were trimmed by 2 bases and 6 bases, with 3 bases remaining between them. Looked up from germline, CDR1 is MNHEY and CDR2 is SVGEGT. CDR3 sequence: CASSYADTQYF. In DNA form, the CDR3 reads TGTGCCAGCAGTTACGCTGATACGCAGTATTTT.

The chain combines TRBV9 with TRBJ1-2; D possibly corresponds to TRBD1 (6 bases). The CDR3 is 14 residues long. V lost 3 bases and J 7 bases, leaving 16 bases between the germline ends. Germline V lookup: CDR1 SGDLS, CDR2 YYNGEE. CDR3 loop: CASSEEGGASGYTF. The CDR3 bases are TGTGCCAGCAGCGAAGAAGGGGGGGCGTCTGGCTACACCTTC.

The chain carries TRBV19 and TRBJ1-5, with 9 bases fitting TRBD1. The CDR3 contains 15 residues. Trimming removed 7 bases from V and 6 bases from J; junction bases left unmatched: 10. In germline, CDR1 is LNHDA, CDR2 SQIVND (reference sequence). CDR3 DNA sequence: TGTGCCAGTAATGGAAACAGGGGGCTAGGTCAGCCCCAGCATTTT. This codes for CASNGNRGLGQPQHF.

The chain joins TRBV28 to TRBJ1-5, with TRBD1 as a possible D gene (6 bases). V shed 8 bases and J shed 2 bases, with 16 bases lying between them. The CDR3 loop spans 15 amino acids. Germline V gene lookup returns CDR1 MDHEN and CDR2 SYDVKM. CDR3 DNA sequence: TGTGCCAGCCAATTGACCCGGACAGGCAATCAGCCCCAGCATTTT. As protein: CASQLTRTGNQPQHF.

The rearrangement joins TRBV28 to TRBJ2-7; 8 positions agree with TRBD2. J gave up 4 bases and V 6 bases, and 8 bases lay outside the gene matches. The CDR3 runs to 14 residues. Germline V gene data show CDR1 as MDHEN and CDR2 as SYDVKM. The CDR3 DNA is TGTGCCAGCAGGGCGGGGGGCACTCTTTACGAGCAGTACGTC. It codes for CASRAGGTLYEQYV.

The V and J genes are TRBV19 and TRBJ1-5, with 8 bases identical to TRBD1. The V segment lost 4 bases and the J segment 2 bases; nucleotides outside the gene matches: 4. The CDR3 is 15 amino acids. Germline V gene lookup returns CDR1 LNHDA and CDR2 SQIVND (reference sequence). The CDR3 loop reads CASSSDRGGNQPQHF. DNA for the CDR3: TGTGCCAGTAGTAGCGACAGGGGAGGCAATCAGCCCCAGCATTTT. Combining the CDR3 with reference TRBV19 and TRBJ1-5 gives the whole variable domain DGGITQSPKYLFRKEGQNVTLSCEQNLNHDAMYWYRQDPGQGLRLIYYSQIVNDFQKGDIAEGYSVSREKKESFPLTVTSAQKNPTAFYLCASSSDRGGNQPQHFGDGTRLSIL.

The rearrangement links TRBV30 to TRBJ1-5; D ambiguous. Between the trimmed V and J ends, which lost 0 bases and 1 base, there was a span of 10 bases. This CDR3 is built from 15 residues. From germline, CDR1 is GTSNPN and CDR2 SVGIG (reference sequence). The CDR3 nucleotides are TGTGCCTGGAGTGTGGGTCCAAGCAGCAATCAGCCCCAGCATTTT. Translating gives CAWSVGPSSNQPQHF.